This T cell receptor beta chain comes out of a study of blood T cell repertoires in COVID-19. About the research overall: Sample material is recorded as cDNA or gDNA derived from T cells, B-cell-depleted T cells, or PBMCs.

Enrollees, about 18 to 95 years old, lived in some 24 US areas. V lost 0 bases and J lost 1; bases outside the gene matches: 4. Germline CDR1 SGHRS, CDR2 YFSETQ. CDR3 length equals 16 residues. The repertoire was sequenced with immunoSEQ multiplex PCR; TCRdb's copy has only in-frame clones and lacks some. Found here are over 300,000 clones, more than 75% of them singletons; the top ten hold approximately 1%. The specimen was PBMCs or T cells enriched from blood (not recorded which). The receptor comes from a woman aged 25 to 45 with acute COVID-19. The chain is built from TRBV5-1 and TRBJ2-7; 10 nucleotides match TRBD1. CDR3 coding DNA: TGCGCCAGCAGCTTGGCGGACAGGGGGAGTTCCTACGAGCAGTACTTC. Its protein product is CASSLADRGSSYEQYF.